A selection of T cell receptor beta chains follows, all from one sample in a study of blood T cell repertoires in COVID-19. Method: immunoSEQ multiplex PCR; TCRdb's copy keeps in-frame clones and lacks some. The sample lists 200,000 to 300,000 clones, over 70% occurring once. The sequenced sample consisted of peripheral blood. All receptors derive from a human donor in a cohort sampled during active COVID-19. Each CDR3 is given with its conserved first and last residue. The D gene is left open where the match is weak. Not all rows give a size; the values are once, few, many and, for expanded clones, a class.

d_call	v_call	j_call	clone_size	cdr3_nt	cdr3_aa
TRBD1	TRBV5-5	TRBJ2-7	NA	TGTGCCAGCAGCTTTTCGGGACAGGGACCCTACGAGCAGTACTTC	CASSFSGQGPYEQYF
TRBD2	TRBV19	TRBJ2-5	NA	TGTGCCAGTAGTATGAGGGGGACTAGCGGCTTGTCGAGTGAGACCCAGTACTTC	CASSMRGTSGLSSETQYF
NA	TRBV7-2	TRBJ1-2	NA	TGTGCCAGCAGCATAAACAGCTACTATGGCTACACCTTC	CASSINSYYGYTF
TRBD1	TRBV5-1	TRBJ2-7	NA	TGCGCCAGCAGCTTGGGGACAGGGGGCCGTATTCCCTACGAGCAGTACTTC	CASSLGTGGRIPYEQYF
NA	TRBV5-1	TRBJ1-6	NA	TGCGCCAGCAGCTTGGATGGGCAGGATAATTCACCCCTCCACTTT	CASSLDGQDNSPLHF
NA	TRBV10-3	TRBJ2-1	NA	TGTGCCATCAGTGAGTATCTGGACCAGGGTGAGCAGTTCTTC	CAISEYLDQGEQFF
TRBD1	TRBV7-9	TRBJ2-3	few	TGTGCCAGCAGCCTCCTCAAGACAGGGAACCGCGCAGATACGCAGTATTTT	CASSLLKTGNRADTQYF
TRBD2	TRBV19	TRBJ2-1	NA	TGTGCCAGTAGCCGGACTAGCGGGGAACGCTACAATGAGCAGTTCTTC	CASSRTSGERYNEQFF
NA	TRBV7-2	TRBJ1-5	NA	TGTGCCAGCAGCTCTCGCGGGGGCAACCAGCCCCAGCATTTT	CASSSRGGNQPQHF
NA	TRBV7-2	TRBJ1-1	NA	TGTGCCAGCAGCTTACAGGCGAACACTGAAGCTTTCTTT	CASSLQANTEAFF
TRBD1	TRBV7-9	TRBJ1-2	NA	TGTGCCAGCAGCTTAGGACAGGGCGTAGGCTATGGCTACACCTTC	CASSLGQGVGYGYTF
TRBD1	TRBV9	TRBJ1-1	once	TGTGCCAGCAGCGCCGGACAGGGGAACACTGAAGCTTTCTTT	CASSAGQGNTEAFF
NA	TRBV19	TRBJ2-3	NA	TGTGCCAGTAGTATCGCCCTAACAGGAACAGATACGCAGTATTTT	CASSIALTGTDTQYF
NA	TRBV18	TRBJ2-3	NA	TGTGCCAGCTCACCACGGGACACCGATACGCAGTATTTT	CASSPRDTDTQYF
TRBD1	TRBV5-6	TRBJ2-7	many	TGTGCCAGCAGCTTGGAGGGACAGGGGTTAGGCTACGAGCAGTACTTC	CASSLEGQGLGYEQYF
NA	TRBV5-1	TRBJ2-2	NA	TGCGCCAGCAGCTTCACCACAGGGAACACCGGGGAGCTGTTTTTT	CASSFTTGNTGELFF
TRBD2	TRBV18	TRBJ2-5	once	TGTGCCAGCTCACCAGCCCGGGGGGGAGCGACCCAGTACTTC	CASSPARGGATQYF
TRBD1	TRBV4-3	TRBJ1-1	NA	TGCGCCAGCAGCCAAGGCACCAGGGGGGTAACTGAAGCTTTCTTT	CASSQGTRGVTEAFF
TRBD1	TRBV6-5	TRBJ1-2	NA	TGTGCCAGCAGTAACAGGGGCGAAGGCTACACCTTC	CASSNRGEGYTF
NA	TRBV6-2/TRBV6-3	TRBJ2-3	NA	TGTGCCAGCAGTTACTCTCAGACAGAAGATACGCAGTATTTT	CASSYSQTEDTQYF
NA	TRBV2	TRBJ2-2	NA	TGTGCCAGCAGTCGGACTATTTCGAACACCGGGGAGCTGTTTTTT	CASSRTISNTGELFF
TRBD2	TRBV10-3	TRBJ2-5	NA	TGTGCCACGGGACTAGCGGGAGCGGCAGAGACCCAGTACTTC	CATGLAGAAETQYF
TRBD1	TRBV5-5	TRBJ2-7	NA	TGTGCCAGCAGCTGGACAGGGGGCTCCTACGAGCAGTACTTC	CASSWTGGSYEQYF
NA	TRBV5-4	TRBJ2-7	NA	TGTGCCAGCAGCTTGTTCGGTGCGGGGATCTACGAGCAGTACTTC	CASSLFGAGIYEQYF
NA	TRBV6-5	TRBJ1-1	NA	TGTGCCAGCAGTTTCCACACCGTTTTCTCGAACACTGAAGCTTTCTTT	CASSFHTVFSNTEAFF
TRBD1	TRBV7-8	TRBJ1-3	NA	TGTGCCAGCAGCAACACCGGGACAGGGAGATCTGGAAACACCATATATTTT	CASSNTGTGRSGNTIYF
TRBD1	TRBV2	TRBJ2-5	NA	TGTGCCAGCAGTGAACCTACAGGGGGCCAACAAGAGACCCAGTACTTC	CASSEPTGGQQETQYF
NA	TRBV2	TRBJ2-5	once	TGTGCCAGCAGTTCCCAGCAGGGTCAAGAGACCCAGTACTTC	CASSSQQGQETQYF
NA	TRBV11-1	TRBJ2-3	NA	TGTGCCAGCAGCCACGCAGGAGGGCTTCCACACGATACGCAGTATTTT	CASSHAGGLPHDTQYF
TRBD1	TRBV28	TRBJ2-7	NA	TGTGCCAGCAGTCCCCATGGCGAGGGACAGGGGAGACGGTACGAGCAGTACTTC	CASSPHGEGQGRRYEQYF
TRBD2	TRBV5-8	TRBJ2-1	NA	TGTGCTACCAGCGGGCTAGCGGGAGGCAGTTACAATGAGCAGTTCTTC	CATSGLAGGSYNEQFF
TRBD2	TRBV6-5	TRBJ2-2	NA	TGTGCCAGCAGTTACCTAGCGGGCCTAAACACCGGGGAGCTGTTTTTT	CASSYLAGLNTGELFF
TRBD2	TRBV2	TRBJ2-1	NA	TGTGCCAGCACCTATCGAGGAGCGGGAAGGAATGAGCAGTTCTTC	CASTYRGAGRNEQFF
TRBD1	TRBV2	TRBJ1-1	NA	TGTGCCAGCAGTGAAGTAGGGGTGGGGACAGGAGCTTTCTTT	CASSEVGVGTGAFF
NA	TRBV2	TRBJ2-5	NA	TGTGCCAGCAGTGAACGCAGGGGCGGACAAGAGACCCAGTACTTC	CASSERRGGQETQYF
TRBD1	TRBV11-3	TRBJ2-3	NA	TGTGCCAGCAGCTGGGGACAGACAGATACGCAGTATTTT	CASSWGQTDTQYF
TRBD1	TRBV19	TRBJ2-7	NA	TGTGCCAGTAGTATACAACAGGGGCTCTACGAGCAGTACTTC	CASSIQQGLYEQYF
NA	TRBV4-3	TRBJ1-2	NA	TGCGCCAGCAGCCAACGTTCAGCGGACCCTTTTAACTATGGCTACACCTTC	CASSQRSADPFNYGYTF
NA	TRBV4-2	TRBJ2-7	once	TGTGCCAGCAGCCATCTAGTCGCTCCCGAGCAGTACTTC	CASSHLVAPEQYF
TRBD2	TRBV5-1	TRBJ2-5	NA	TGCGCCAGCAGCCCGGGCGGGGGAAGCCAAGAGACCCAGTACTTC	CASSPGGGSQETQYF
TRBD2	TRBV24-1	TRBJ2-7	NA	TGTGCCACCAGTGCTTTGAGCGGGGCAAGCCACGAGCAGTACTTC	CATSALSGASHEQYF
NA	TRBV19	TRBJ1-1	few	TGTGCCAGTATTTCCACAGGGCCCAGAAAAGCTTTCTTT	CASISTGPRKAFF
TRBD1	TRBV5-1	TRBJ1-2	NA	TGCGCCAGCAGCCCGGGGGACAGGGCGGACTATGGCTACACCTTC	CASSPGDRADYGYTF
NA	TRBV9	TRBJ2-2	NA	TGTGCCAGCAGCGTAGGAGCGGAACCCACCGGGGAGCTGTTTTTT	CASSVGAEPTGELFF
NA	TRBV5-1	TRBJ2-3	NA	TGCGCCAGCAGACTTAGCGGAACTAGCACAGATACGCAGTATTTT	CASRLSGTSTDTQYF
NA	TRBV24-1	TRBJ2-1	NA	TGTGCCACCAGTGACCGAACAGGGTTTTCTTTTCATGAGCAGTTCTTC	CATSDRTGFSFHEQFF
TRBD1	TRBV5-5	TRBJ2-5	NA	TGTGCCAGCAGCCTGGGACAGATAGGGGAGACCCAGTACTTC	CASSLGQIGETQYF
NA	TRBV29-1	TRBJ2-2	NA	TGCAGCGTTCCAATAACTTCGAACACCGGGGAGCTGTTTTTT	CSVPITSNTGELFF
TRBD1	TRBV6-2/TRBV6-3	TRBJ1-1	NA	TGTGCCAGCAGTTACCCTATAACAGGGGTGTTCACTGAAGCTTTCTTT	CASSYPITGVFTEAFF
TRBD1	TRBV6-6	TRBJ1-2	NA	TGTGCCAGCAGTAAAGACAGGGGGGTTTATGGCTACACCTTC	CASSKDRGVYGYTF
NA	TRBV28	TRBJ2-7	NA	TGTGCCAGCAGAGCGTCTCGGGGGGCCTTTGTCGAGCAGTACTTC	CASRASRGAFVEQYF
TRBD1	TRBV28	TRBJ1-2	NA	TGTGCCAGCAGTACAACAGGGGGCGCAAACTATGGCTACACCTTC	CASSTTGGANYGYTF